This TCR beta chain was identified in a study of Graves' ophthalmopathy and Graves' hyperthyroidism. Trimming took 6 bases from V and 8 from J, leaving 9 bases between them. CDR1 KGHDR and CDR2 SFDVKD come from the germline V gene. The length of the CDR3 is 11 residues. Amplified material comprised TCR beta CDR3 regions derived from RNA transcripts. HTBI primers were used in a first-round RT-PCR, which preceded a second-round multiplex PCR. TCRdb re-analysed the multiplex PCR reads in MiXCR, keeping a single row per CDR3 protein. The sample lists over 150,000 distinct CDR3 sequences, 30% to 45% occurring once.

This clonotype originated in a woman in her thirties or forties with Graves' ophthalmopathy. Sequences were obtained from peripheral blood. The chain recombines TRBV24-1 with TRBJ1-2; unclear D gene. CDR3 in amino acids: CATSSLGGYTF. Written as DNA, the CDR3 is TGTGCCACCAGTTCCTTGGGGGGCTACACCTTC.